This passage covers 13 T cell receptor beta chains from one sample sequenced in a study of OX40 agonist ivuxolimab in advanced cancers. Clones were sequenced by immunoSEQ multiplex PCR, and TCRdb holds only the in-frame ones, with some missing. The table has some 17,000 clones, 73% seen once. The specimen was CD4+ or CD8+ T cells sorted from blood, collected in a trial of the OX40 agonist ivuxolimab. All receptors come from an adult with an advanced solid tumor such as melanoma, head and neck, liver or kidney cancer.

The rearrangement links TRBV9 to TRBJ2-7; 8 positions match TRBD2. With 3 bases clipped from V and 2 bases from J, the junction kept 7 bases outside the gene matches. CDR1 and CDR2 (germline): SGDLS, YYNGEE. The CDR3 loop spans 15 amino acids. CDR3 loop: CASSAGGDGAYEQYF. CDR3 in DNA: TGTGCCAGCAGCGCGGGAGGGGACGGGGCCTACGAGCAGTACTTC.

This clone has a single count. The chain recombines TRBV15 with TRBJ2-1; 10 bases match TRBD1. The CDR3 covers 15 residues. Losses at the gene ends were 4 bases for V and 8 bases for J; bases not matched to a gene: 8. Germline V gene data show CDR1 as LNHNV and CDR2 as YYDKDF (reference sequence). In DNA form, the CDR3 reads TGTGCCACCAGCACCGGGACAGGGGCCCCCTATGAGCAGTTCTTC. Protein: CATSTGTGAPYEQFF.

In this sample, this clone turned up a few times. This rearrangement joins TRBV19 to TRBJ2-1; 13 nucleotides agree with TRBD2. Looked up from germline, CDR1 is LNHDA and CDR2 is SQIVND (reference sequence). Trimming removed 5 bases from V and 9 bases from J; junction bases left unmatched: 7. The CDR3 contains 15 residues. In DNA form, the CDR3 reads TGTGCCAGTAGTCCGGGACTAGCGGGAATGGGTGAGCAGTTCTTC. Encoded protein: CASSPGLAGMGEQFF. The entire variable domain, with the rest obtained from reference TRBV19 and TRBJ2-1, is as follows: DGGITQSPKYLFRKEGQNVTLSCEQNLNHDAMYWYRQDPGQGLRLIYYSQIVNDFQKGDIAEGYSVSREKKESFPLTVTSAQKNPTAFYLCASSPGLAGMGEQFFGPGTRLTVL.

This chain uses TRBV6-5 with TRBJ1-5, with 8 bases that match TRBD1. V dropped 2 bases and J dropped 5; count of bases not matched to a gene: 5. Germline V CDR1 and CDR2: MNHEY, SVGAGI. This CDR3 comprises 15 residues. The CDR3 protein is CASSYRAGGDQPQHF. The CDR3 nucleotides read TGTGCCAGCAGTTACAGGGCAGGGGGCGATCAGCCCCAGCATTTT.

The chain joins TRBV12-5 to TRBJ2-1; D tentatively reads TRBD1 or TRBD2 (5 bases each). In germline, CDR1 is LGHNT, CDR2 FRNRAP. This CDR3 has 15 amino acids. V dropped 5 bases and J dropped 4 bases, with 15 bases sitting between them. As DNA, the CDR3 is TGTGCTAGTGGTCCCCCCCGGGACCCTTACAATGAGCAGTTCTTC. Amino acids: CASGPPRDPYNEQFF.

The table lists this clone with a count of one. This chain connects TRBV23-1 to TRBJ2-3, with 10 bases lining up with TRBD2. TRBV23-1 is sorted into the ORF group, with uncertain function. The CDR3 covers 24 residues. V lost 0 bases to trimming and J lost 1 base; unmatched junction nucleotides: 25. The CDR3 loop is CASSQSSDRGWVSGRLLGTDTQYF. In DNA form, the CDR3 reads TGCGCCAGCAGTCAATCCTCCGACAGGGGATGGGTTAGCGGGAGGTTATTGGGCACAGATACGCAGTATTTT.

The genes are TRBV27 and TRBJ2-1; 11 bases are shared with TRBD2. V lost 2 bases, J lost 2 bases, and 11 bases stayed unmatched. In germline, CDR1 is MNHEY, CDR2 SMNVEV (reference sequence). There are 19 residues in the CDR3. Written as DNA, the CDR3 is TGTGCCAGCAGTTTAATGCTAGCGGGAGGCAAAGGGCCCTACAATGAGCAGTTCTTC. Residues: CASSLMLAGGKGPYNEQFF.

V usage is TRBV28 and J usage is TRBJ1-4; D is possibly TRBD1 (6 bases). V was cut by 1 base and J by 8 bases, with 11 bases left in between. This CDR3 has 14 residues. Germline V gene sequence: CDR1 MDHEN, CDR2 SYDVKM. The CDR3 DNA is TGTGCCAGCAGTTTATCACAGGGCCAGGAAAAACTGTTTTTT. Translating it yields CASSLSQGQEKLFF.

The CDR3, as DNA: TGTGCCAGCAGTTATACGGCAGGGGGGTACAATGAGCAGTTCTTC. It codes for CASSYTAGGYNEQFF. V and J are TRBV5-6 and TRBJ2-1, with D maybe TRBD1 (7 bases). The germline V and J ends were trimmed by 5 bases and 4 bases, with 16 bases remaining between them. This CDR3 has 15 amino acids. Germline V lookup: CDR1 SGHDT, CDR2 YYEEEE. The whole variable domain, filled in from reference TRBV5-6 and TRBJ2-1, reads DAGVTQSPTHLIKTRGQQVTLRCSPKSGHDTVSWYQQALGQGPQFIFQYYEEEERQRGNFPDRFSGHQFPNYSSELNVNALLLGDSALYLCASSYTAGGYNEQFFGPGTRLTVL.

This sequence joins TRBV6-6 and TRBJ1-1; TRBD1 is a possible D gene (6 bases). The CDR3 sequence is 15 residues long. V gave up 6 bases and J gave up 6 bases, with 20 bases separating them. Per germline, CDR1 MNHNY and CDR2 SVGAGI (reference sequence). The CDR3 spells CASRPSQGEIPEAFF. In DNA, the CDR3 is TGTGCCAGCAGACCATCACAGGGTGAGATTCCTGAAGCTTTCTTT.

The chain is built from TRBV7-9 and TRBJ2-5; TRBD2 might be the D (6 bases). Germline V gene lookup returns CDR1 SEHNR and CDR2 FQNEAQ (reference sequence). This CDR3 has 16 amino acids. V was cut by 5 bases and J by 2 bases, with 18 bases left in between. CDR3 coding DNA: TGTGCCAGCAGCCCGCGTCTAGCGCGCGAACAAGAGACCCAGTACTTC. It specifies CASSPRLAREQETQYF.

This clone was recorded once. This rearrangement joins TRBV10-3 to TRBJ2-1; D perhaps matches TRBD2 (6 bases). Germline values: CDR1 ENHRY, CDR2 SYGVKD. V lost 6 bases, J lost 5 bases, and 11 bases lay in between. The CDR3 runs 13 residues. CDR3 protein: CAIREGQDNEQFF. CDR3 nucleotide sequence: TGTGCCATCAGGGAGGGCCAAGACAATGAGCAGTTCTTC.

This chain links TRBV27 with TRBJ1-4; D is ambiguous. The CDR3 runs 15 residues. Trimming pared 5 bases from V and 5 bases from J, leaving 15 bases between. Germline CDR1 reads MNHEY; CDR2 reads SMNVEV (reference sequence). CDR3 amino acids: CASSPPDRRNEKLFF. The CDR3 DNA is TGTGCCAGCAGTCCGCCGGACCGAAGGAATGAAAAACTGTTTTTT.